This paragraph covers one T cell receptor beta chain sequence. The antigen remains unidentified. The junction had 5 bases not matched to a gene; V was cut back by 5 bases and J by 0 bases. This CDR3 has 14 residues. Germline assignment: CDR1 GTSNPN and CDR2 SVGIG (reference sequence). These data are taken from a study of regulatory T cells in long-lasting Graves disease. Study-wide results and limits: Persistent Graves' patients had lower TCR diversity than newly diagnosed ones. Possibly, too few samples lowered accuracy. Persistent disease favored TRBV28, TRBJ1-2 and TRBJ2-5.

Time point here: newly diagnosed GD, antithyroid drugs for less than 3 months. RNA from PBMCs was the source of the TCR library. As a group, patients came from one endocrinology department in Xi'an, China. For TCR beta, libraries came from iRepertoire HTBI primers and Arm-PCR of CDR3 regions. MiXCR, run by TCRdb on the multiplex PCR reads, gives a single entry per CDR3 protein. The sample consists of fewer than 350,000 distinct CDR3 sequences, about a sixth of them appearing once. This TCR came from a female donor with Graves disease. The sample in question was peripheral blood mononuclear cells (PBMCs), obtained at new diagnosis, from a patient treated with antithyroid drugs. The V and J genes are TRBV30 and TRBJ2-3, with 7 bases that match TRBD2. The DNA for the CDR3 is TGTGCCTGGTGTGATAGCGGGAGCACAGATACGCAGTATTTT. Translation gives CAWCDSGSTDTQYF.